The entry below describes one T cell receptor (beta chain). This sample is drawn from a study of cytomegalovirus exposure and HLA in healthy donors. The method was immunoSEQ multiplex PCR; TCRdb's version includes in-frame clones alone and lacks a portion of them. Of over 150,000 clones in the sample, roughly 84% were seen once. What was sequenced was PBMCs. This receptor was obtained from a woman aged 25 to 39 in good health and CMV-seropositive.

The CDR3: CASSGGGSGNTIYF. The CDR3 region has the DNA TGTGCCAGCAGCGGAGGGGGCTCTGGAAACACCATATATTTT. The chain combines TRBV9 with TRBJ1-3, with D maybe TRBD1 (6 bases). The length of the CDR3 is 14 residues. Germline CDR1 SGDLS, CDR2 YYNGEE. Between the trimmed V and J ends, which lost 3 bases and 0 bases, there was a span of 7 bases.